This T cell receptor beta chain came from a study of blood T cell repertoires in COVID-19. Study background: The United States, Italy and Spain provided the acute and convalescent COVID-19 samples. The cDNA or gDNA used as material had been derived from T cells, B-cell-depleted T cells, or PBMCs.

Authors' processing steps: It was from reference gene primer amplification that nucleated cell counts were estimated. This table comes from immunoSEQ multiplex PCR, and its TCRdb copy is limited to in-frame clones, with some not included. For V, J and clone size, that table is used; D and trimming come from the DNA. The sample lists fewer than 130,000 clones, around three quarters occurring once. In germline, CDR1 is LGHDT, CDR2 YNNKEL (reference sequence). Losses at the gene ends were 4 bases for V and 5 bases for J; bases not matched to a gene: 5. There are 14 residues in the CDR3. The sequenced sample consisted of peripheral blood. This receptor was taken from a woman aged 60 to 75 with acute or convalescent COVID-19. The V and J genes are TRBV3-1 (or the pseudogene TRBV3-2) and TRBJ2-1; 7 positions agree with TRBD1. The CDR3 loop reads CASSPGTVNNEQFF. The CDR3 nucleotides are TGTGCCAGCAGCCCCGGGACAGTTAACAATGAGCAGTTCTTC.